One sample yielded the 13 T cell receptor beta chains listed below, sequenced in a study of blood T cell repertoires in COVID-19. Repertoires were generated with immunoSEQ multiplex PCR, while TCRdb's copy carries only in-frame clones and drops some. The table shows tens of thousands of clones, with about nine tenths occurring only once. Sequenced input: peripheral blood. The source of these receptors is a man aged 60-69 years with acute or convalescent COVID-19.

J is TRBJ2-5 and V is TRBV11-2; D is ambiguous. Germline V CDR1 and CDR2: SGHAT, FQNNGV. The CDR3 has 14 residues. V lost 0 bases and J 0 bases, leaving 5 bases between the germline ends. The CDR3 DNA sequence: TGTGCCAGCAGCTTAGATCTATACCAAGAGACCCAGTACTTC. It translates to CASSLDLYQETQYF.

The rearrangement uses TRBV7-9 and TRBJ1-3; D is ambiguous. Looked up from germline, CDR1 is SEHNR and CDR2 is FQNEAQ (reference sequence). Trimming took off 5 bases at V and 7 bases at J, with 18 bases between the two ends. The CDR3 extends over 15 amino acids. The CDR3 loop is CASSTTRPAGNTIYF. CDR3 sequence (DNA): TGTGCCAGCAGCACCACTAGGCCGGCGGGGAACACCATATATTTT.

V and J are TRBV28 and TRBJ1-1; possible D gene TRBD1, 6 bases. The CDR3 contains 14 residues. Trimming pared 7 bases from V and 4 bases from J, leaving 16 bases between. Germline-derived CDR1 and CDR2 are MDHEN and SYDVKM. CDR3 bases: TGTGCCAGCAACTTACAGGGTGTAGGCACTGAAGCTTTCTTT. This encodes CASNLQGVGTEAFF.

This rearrangement joins TRBV2 to TRBJ1-1, with unresolved D. This CDR3 is built from 16 residues. Germline CDR1 is SNHLY and CDR2 is FYNNEI. V lost 1 base to trimming and J lost 3 bases, with 15 bases between them. This CDR3 is CASSEDGGIQHTEAFF. CDR3 nucleotide sequence: TGTGCCAGCAGTGAAGACGGCGGAATACAACACACTGAAGCTTTCTTT.

The J gene is TRBJ2-7, the V gene TRBV29-1, with TRBD2 matching over 7 bases. CDR1 and CDR2 (germline): SQVTM, ANQGSEA. The CDR3 contains 15 residues. The junction had 10 bases not matched to a gene; V was cut back by 0 bases and J by 5 bases. CDR3 sequence reads: CSVEEPRERSHEQYF. The CDR3 DNA sequence: TGCAGCGTTGAAGAGCCGCGGGAGCGTTCACACGAGCAGTACTTC.

CDR3 residues: CASSLAAGTAYNEQFF. CDR3 nucleotide sequence: TGTGCCAGCAGCTTAGCGGCGGGCACAGCCTACAATGAGCAGTTCTTC. The chain is built from TRBV7-9 and TRBJ2-1, with D maybe TRBD2 (5 bases). The V and J ends lost 0 bases and 2 bases respectively, with 11 bases between them. Per germline, CDR1 SEHNR and CDR2 FQNEAQ (reference sequence). This CDR3 spans 16 amino acids.

This sequence joins TRBV7-3 and TRBJ2-1; D ambiguous. The CDR3 extends over 14 amino acids. CDR1 is SGHTA, CDR2 FQGTGA, per germline. The V end lost 5 bases, the J end lost 7 bases, and 15 bases lay between the germline ends. The CDR3, as DNA: TGTGCCAGCAGCCCCTACGGTATATCAAATGAGCAGTTCTTC. It codes for CASSPYGISNEQFF.

This chain joins TRBV6-5 and TRBJ1-3, with D possibly TRBD1 on 6 matching bases. V lost 6 bases, J lost 9 bases, and 15 bases lay in between. Germline V gene data show CDR1 as MNHEY and CDR2 as SVGAGI. There are 13 residues in the CDR3. The DNA for the CDR3 is TGTGCCAGCAGGAGGACAGCTGGCAGCACCATATATTTT. This translates into CASRRTAGSTIYF.

This chain connects TRBV19 to TRBJ2-1; 14 bases are shared with TRBD2. The germline CDR1 and CDR2 sequences are LNHDA and SQIVND (reference sequence). This CDR3 has 16 amino acids. J gave up 10 bases and V 5 bases, and 10 bases lay outside the gene matches. The CDR3 bases are TGTGCCAGTAGTCAAGGGACTAGCGGGAGTTTTGGGGAGCAGTTCTTC. It translates to CASSQGTSGSFGEQFF.

This clone was observed a handful of times. V gene TRBV29-1 combines with J gene TRBJ1-4; D gene uncertain. This CDR3 contains 13 residues. Trimming left V 4 bases short and J 7 bases short, with 13 bases between. The germline gives CDR1 SQVTM, CDR2 ANQGSEA. The CDR3 region has the DNA TGCAGCGTTGGGGAGGGTACAAGTGAAAAACTGTTTTTT. This codes for CSVGEGTSEKLFF.

The J gene is TRBJ1-1, the V gene TRBV28, with 9 bases fitting TRBD1. CDR1 and CDR2 from the germline V gene are MDHEN and SYDVKM. The CDR3 extends over 15 amino acids. The V segment lost 5 bases and the J segment 2 bases; nucleotides outside the gene matches: 6. The CDR3 loop reads CASSGGQGFNTEAFF. The CDR3 nucleotides are TGTGCCAGCAGTGGGGGACAGGGATTTAACACTGAAGCTTTCTTT.

V gene TRBV23-1 combines with J gene TRBJ1-5; D uncertain. TRBV23-1 is assigned to the ORF class and has an uncertain function. The germline V and J ends were trimmed by 3 bases and 2 bases, with 11 bases remaining between them. This CDR3 is built from 15 residues. In nucleotides, the CDR3 is TGCGCCAGCAGTCATAGAGAGAAAGGCAATCAGCCCCAGCATTTT. As protein: CASSHREKGNQPQHF.

V and J are TRBV7-3 and TRBJ2-2; TRBD2 agrees at 9 bases. Germline V gene lookup returns CDR1 SGHTA and CDR2 FQGTGA. CDR3 length: 16 amino acids. V lost 2 bases, J lost 6 bases, and 7 bases stayed unmatched. The CDR3 sequence is CASSLLPAGGSGELFF. CDR3 DNA sequence: TGTGCCAGCAGCTTACTGCCAGCGGGAGGTTCCGGGGAGCTGTTTTTT.